This paragraph reports one T cell receptor beta chain. This receptor's antigen is unknown. No base-level quality is on record; no much larger clone is a single base apart. The immunoSEQ Assay, a bias-controlled multiplex PCR, was used to amplify TCRbeta CDR3 regions from genomic DNA. The study's own analysis went as follows. The number of nucleated cells in each sample was estimated by amplification of reference gene primers within the assay. To quantify the absolute abundance of each unique TCRbeta CDR3 rearrangement, sequence reads were collapsed and filtered. For each sample, productive Simpson clonality was calculated as the square root of Simpson's diversity index over productive rearrangements. Imported from immuneACCESS, the table was reduced by TCRdb to in-frame sequences with V and J called. These copies leave out some clones; in studies compared against another copy, an unresolved V gene accounts for under half, and the cause of the remainder is not known. The V and J calls and clone size are taken from that table; D and trimming were inferred from the DNA. A total of about 73,000 clones appear in this sample, 83% of them only once. Approximately 6% of the sample rests with the top ten.

The data stem from a study of blood T cell repertoires in COVID-19 (dated by TCRdb to the early 2020s). As for the study more broadly: Samples covering the acute and convalescent phases of COVID-19 were provided by collaborators in the United States, Italy and Spain. The sample metadata nearly always contained a de-identified subject ID, COVID-19 status, age in years and sex. The repertoires were made available in a free public database intended to serve as a resource for research on the immune response to SARS-CoV-2. Subjects who had been exposed to COVID-19, were actively infected with it, or had recovered from it provided the deeply sampled blood TCRbeta repertoires that made up the dataset. Samples were obtained from the ongoing ImmuneRACE study (first 160 participants) and from 950 to 1,500 subjects provided by 6 global collaborators. Where available, HLA class I and class II types were taken from metadata supplied by the sample provider and were not determined by assay-based typing. The material from the prospective study consisted of cDNA or gDNA derived from T cells, B-cell-depleted T cells, or PBMCs. The research as a whole found: The amount of clinical and demographic metadata varied by source and participant and was provided uncurated.

For CDR1 and CDR2, the germline V gene lists MNHEY and SVGAGI. The CDR3 contains 14 residues, cysteine and phenylalanine counted. The entry retains the CDR3 DNA only, 42 bases that are in frame from base 1. A distance of 18 bases separates the germline ends of V and J, which lose 6 bases and 7 bases respectively. The collaborating institutions used their own protocols to collect whole blood in K2EDTA tubes. Collaborator samples were shipped for TCRbeta analysis as frozen whole blood, isolated PBMCs, or DNA extracted from either sample type. The TCR comes from a woman aged 55 to 70 with acute or convalescent COVID-19. This chain is built from TRBV6-5 and TRBJ1-1; the D segment could be TRBD1, given 6 matching bases. Sequenced input: peripheral blood. The CDR3 is CASRPIDRRSEAFF. The DNA sequence is as follows: TGTGCCAGCAGACCAATCGACAGGAGGAGTGAAGCTTTCTTT.